These 9 T cell receptor beta chains share one sample of origin, sequenced in a study of shared clonotypes between healthy human individuals (TCRdb year 2020). Library generation was performed with the immunoSEQ multiplex PCR assay. What TCRdb holds here is the immuneACCESS table cut down to in-frame rearrangements. Part of the clones is not present; checked against another copy, under half of the missing clones reflect an unresolved V gene, and the others are unexplained. Here the sample has about 470,000 clones; about four fifths occur a single time. The top ten clones comprise approximately 13% of the sample. The sample consisted of PBMCs. Receptors originate from a woman aged 40 to 50 in good health. Some clones in this sample may be carry-over from other donors' samples.

This clone was seen a few times. The chain combines TRBV4-2 with TRBJ2-1; 7 bases fit TRBD2. The CDR3 covers 16 residues. The V and J ends lost 1 base and 2 bases, in that order; junction bases with no gene match: 5. Germline V gene data show CDR1 as LGHNA and CDR2 as YNFKEQ. CDR3 nucleotides: TGTGCCAGCAGCCAAGTTGGGGGGGATACCTACAATGAGCAGTTCTTC. It is translated as CASSQVGGDTYNEQFF.

This chain connects TRBV14 to TRBJ2-2, with TRBD1 identical over 11 bases. The ends lost 0 bases at V and 5 bases at J; junction bases unmatched: 5. The CDR3 spans 17 residues. Germline V CDR1 and CDR2: SGHDN, FVKESK. The DNA of the CDR3 is TGTGCCAGCAGCCAAGATACGGGGGACAGGGGGACCGGGGAGCTGTTTTTT. Encoded protein: CASSQDTGDRGTGELFF.

CDR3 bases: TGTGCCAGCAGCCAGGGACAGGGGTTGTCCTACGAGCAGTACTTC. This encodes CASSQGQGLSYEQYF. This sequence joins TRBV7-6 and TRBJ2-7, with 10 bases matching TRBD1. This CDR3 comprises 15 residues. Germline lookup yields CDR1 SGHVS and CDR2 FNYEAQ. V trimming: 5 bases; J trimming: 1 base; junction bases outside the gene matches: 5.

The J gene is TRBJ2-5, the V gene TRBV5-1; D gene uncertain. This CDR3 region has 17 residues. The germline V and J ends were trimmed by 4 bases and 2 bases, with 21 bases remaining between them. Per germline, CDR1 SGHRS and CDR2 YFSETQ. CDR3 DNA sequence: TGCGCCAGCAGCACCAGGCACCTTAGTATCGGACAAGAGACCCAGTACTTC. Its translation is CASSTRHLSIGQETQYF.

The chain carries TRBV14 and TRBJ2-1; no definite D call. This CDR3 spans 13 amino acids. V was shortened by 5 bases and J by 9 bases, with 14 bases between the two germline ends. Germline V gives CDR1 SGHDN, CDR2 FVKESK. The CDR3 region has the DNA TGTGCCAGCAGCGTACATCAAGGTGGTGAGCAGTTCTTC. Its translation is CASSVHQGGEQFF.

This clone appeared a few times. The J gene is TRBJ2-1, the V gene TRBV5-4; D is undetermined. Germline CDR1 is SGHNT and CDR2 is YYREEE (reference sequence). The CDR3 is made up of 15 amino acids. Trimming stripped 0 bases from V and 2 bases from J, with 9 bases between. CDR3 nucleotides: TGTGCCAGCAGCTTGGTGCCTGGGACCTACAATGAGCAGTTCTTC. Amino acid sequence: CASSLVPGTYNEQFF.

V usage is TRBV6-5 and J usage is TRBJ1-3; 8 bases map to TRBD1. Germline lookup yields CDR1 MNHEY and CDR2 SVGAGI. The CDR3 covers 14 residues. Unmatched junction bases numbered 6, after V lost 7 bases and J lost 4 bases. The CDR3 sequence: CASTQGQGGNTIYF. In nucleotides, the CDR3 is TGTGCCAGCACCCAAGGACAGGGCGGAAACACCATATATTTT.

The chain carries TRBV29-1 and TRBJ2-5, with TRBD1 matching over 9 bases. V trimming: 4 bases; J trimming: 3 bases; junction bases outside the gene matches: 9. From germline, CDR1 is SQVTM and CDR2 ANQGSEA. The CDR3 contains 15 residues. CDR3 loop: CSVVTQGQGKETQYF. The CDR3 nucleotides read TGCAGCGTTGTGACCCAGGGACAGGGAAAAGAGACCCAGTACTTC.

In this sample, this clone turned up once. J is TRBJ2-7 and V is TRBV15; TRBD1 might be the D (5 bases). Trimming took 0 bases from V and 6 from J, leaving 18 bases between them. The CDR3 is made up of 16 amino acids. Germline values: CDR1 LNHNV, CDR2 YYDKDF (reference sequence). CDR3 nucleotide sequence: TGTGCCACCAGCAGAGATCCTTTGCATCAGGGAAGCGAGCAGTACTTC. Protein product: CATSRDPLHQGSEQYF.